The source of this T cell receptor (beta chain) is a study of regulatory and conventional T cells in RAG deficiency. General study results and limits: In Omenn syndrome, Treg and Tconv repertoires overlapped >90%.

Sequenced by immunoSEQ multiplex PCR; TCRdb stores in-frame clones only, minus some. The sample lists 20,000 to 25,000 clones; around 96% were seen once. About this clone itself: Antigen: not known.

The sorted conventional CD4+ T cells were CD25-low and CD127-high, with genomic DNA sequenced. Germline V gene sequence: CDR1 MGHRA, CDR2 YSYEKL. After removal of 3 bases from V and 5 bases from J, the junction contained 7 bases not matched to a gene. The CDR3 is 15 amino acids. In addition, the sample was reused for a study of regulatory T cells. This second study notes: Primers: 52 TRBV forward and 13 TRBJ reverse.

The TCR was taken from a human donor in good health. The chain joins TRBV4-1 to TRBJ2-5; 9 nucleotides agree with TRBD2. The sequenced sample consisted of CD25- CD4+ T cells sorted from blood. The CDR3 DNA sequence: TGCGCCAGCAGCCATGCGGGGGGGGAGGCGGAGACCCAGTACTTC. This gives the protein CASSHAGGEAETQYF.